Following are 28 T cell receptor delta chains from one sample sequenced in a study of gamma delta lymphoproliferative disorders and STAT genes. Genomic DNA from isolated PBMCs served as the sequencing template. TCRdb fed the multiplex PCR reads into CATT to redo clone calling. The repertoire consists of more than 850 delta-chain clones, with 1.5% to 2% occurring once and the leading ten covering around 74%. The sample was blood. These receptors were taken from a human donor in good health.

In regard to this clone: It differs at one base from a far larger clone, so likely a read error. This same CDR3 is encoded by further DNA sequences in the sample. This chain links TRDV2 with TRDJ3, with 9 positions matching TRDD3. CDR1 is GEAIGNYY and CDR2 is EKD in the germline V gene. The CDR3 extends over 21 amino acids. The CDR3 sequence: CACDTTGTGGVPTWDTRQMFF. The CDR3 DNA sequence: TGTGCTTGTGACACAACGGGAACTGGGGGAGTACCCACCTGGGACACCCGACAGATGTTTTTC.

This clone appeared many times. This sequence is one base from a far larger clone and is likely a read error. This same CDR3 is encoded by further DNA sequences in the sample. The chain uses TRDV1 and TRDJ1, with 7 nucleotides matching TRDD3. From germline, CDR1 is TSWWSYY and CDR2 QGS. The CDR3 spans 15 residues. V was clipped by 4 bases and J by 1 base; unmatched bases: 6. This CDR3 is CALGGYWGVTDKLIF. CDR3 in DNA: TGTGCTCTTGGGGGGTACTGGGGCGTCACCGATAAACTCATCTTT.

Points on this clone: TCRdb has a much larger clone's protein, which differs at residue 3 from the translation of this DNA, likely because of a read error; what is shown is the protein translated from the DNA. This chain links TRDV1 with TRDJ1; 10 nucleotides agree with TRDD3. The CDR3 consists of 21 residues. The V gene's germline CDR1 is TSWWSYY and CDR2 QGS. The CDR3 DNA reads TGTGCTTTTGGGAACACACAGGGGGCTGGGGGATATAAAACGTGGACCGATAAACTCATCTTT. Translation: CAFGNTQGAGGYKTWTDKLIF.

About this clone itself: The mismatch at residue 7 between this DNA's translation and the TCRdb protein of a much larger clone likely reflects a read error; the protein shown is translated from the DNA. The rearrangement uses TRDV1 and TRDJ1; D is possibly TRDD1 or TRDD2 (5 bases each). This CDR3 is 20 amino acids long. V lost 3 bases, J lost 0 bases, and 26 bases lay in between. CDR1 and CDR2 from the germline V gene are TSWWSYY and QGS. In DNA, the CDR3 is TGTGCTCTTGGGGATCAACGTTATTCCTTACGATGGAAATACACCGATAAACTCATCTTT. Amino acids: CALGDQRYSLRWKYTDKLIF.

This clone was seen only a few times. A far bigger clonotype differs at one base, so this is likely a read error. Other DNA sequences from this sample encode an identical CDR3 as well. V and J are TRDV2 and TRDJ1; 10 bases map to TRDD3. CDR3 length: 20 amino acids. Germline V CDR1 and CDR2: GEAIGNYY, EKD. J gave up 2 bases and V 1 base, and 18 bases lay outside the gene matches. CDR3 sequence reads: CACDTIPTPVLGDQTDKLIF. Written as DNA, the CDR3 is TGTGCCTGTGACACGATTCCCACCCCGGTACTGGGGGATCAGACCGATAAACTCATCTTT.

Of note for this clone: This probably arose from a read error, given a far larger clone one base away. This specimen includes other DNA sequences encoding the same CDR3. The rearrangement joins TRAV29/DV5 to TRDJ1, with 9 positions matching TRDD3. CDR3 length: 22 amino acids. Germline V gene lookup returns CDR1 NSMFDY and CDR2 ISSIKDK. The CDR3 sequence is CAASRENPCRGYVDYCTDKLIF. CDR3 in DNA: TGTGCGGCAAGCCGGGAGAACCCCTGTAGGGGATACGTGGATTATTGTACCGATAAACTCATCTTT.

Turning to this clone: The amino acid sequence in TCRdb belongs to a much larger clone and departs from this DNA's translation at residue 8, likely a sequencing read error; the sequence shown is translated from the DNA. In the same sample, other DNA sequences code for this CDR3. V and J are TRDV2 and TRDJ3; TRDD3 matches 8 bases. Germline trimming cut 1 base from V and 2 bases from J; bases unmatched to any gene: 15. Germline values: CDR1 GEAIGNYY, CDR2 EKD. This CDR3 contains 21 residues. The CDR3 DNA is TGTGCCTGTGACACAACGGGAGCTGGGGGAGTACCCACCTGGGACACCCGACAGATGTTTTTC. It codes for CACDTTGAGGVPTWDTRQMFF.

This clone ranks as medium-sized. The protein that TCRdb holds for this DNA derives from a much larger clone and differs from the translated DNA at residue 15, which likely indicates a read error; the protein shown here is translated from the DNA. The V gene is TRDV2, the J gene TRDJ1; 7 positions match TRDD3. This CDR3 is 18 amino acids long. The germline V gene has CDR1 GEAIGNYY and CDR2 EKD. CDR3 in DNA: TGTGCCTGTGACACCGTCGGGGGATTGGGAAAGTACACCGATAGACTCATCTTT. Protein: CACDTVGGLGKYTDRLIF.

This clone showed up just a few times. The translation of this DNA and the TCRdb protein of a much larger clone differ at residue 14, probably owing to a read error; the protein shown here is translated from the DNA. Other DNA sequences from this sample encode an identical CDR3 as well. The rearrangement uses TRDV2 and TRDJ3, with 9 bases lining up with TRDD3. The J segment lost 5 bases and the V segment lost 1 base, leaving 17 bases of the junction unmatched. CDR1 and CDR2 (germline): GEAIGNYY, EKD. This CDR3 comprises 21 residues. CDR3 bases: TGTGCCTGTGACACAACGGGAACTGGGGGAGTACCCACCCGGGACACCCGACAGATGTTTTTC. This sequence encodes CACDTTGTGGVPTRDTRQMFF.

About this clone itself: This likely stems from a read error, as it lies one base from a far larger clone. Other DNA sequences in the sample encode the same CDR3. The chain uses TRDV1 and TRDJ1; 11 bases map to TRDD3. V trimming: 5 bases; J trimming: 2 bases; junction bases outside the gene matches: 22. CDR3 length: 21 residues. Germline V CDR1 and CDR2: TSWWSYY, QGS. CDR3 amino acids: CALGNTQGAGGYKTWTDKLIF. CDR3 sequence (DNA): TGTGCTCTTGGGAACACACAGGGGGCTGGGGGATACAAAACGTGGACCGATAAACTCATCTTT.

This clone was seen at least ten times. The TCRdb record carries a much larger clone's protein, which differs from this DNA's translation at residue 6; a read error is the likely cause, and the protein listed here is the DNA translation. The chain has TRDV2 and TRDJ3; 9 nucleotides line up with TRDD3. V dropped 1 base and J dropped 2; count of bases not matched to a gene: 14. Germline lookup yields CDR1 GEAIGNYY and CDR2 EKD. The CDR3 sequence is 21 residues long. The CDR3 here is CACDTAGTGGVPTWDTRQMFF. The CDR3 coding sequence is TGTGCCTGTGACACAGCGGGAACTGGGGGAGTACCCACCTGGGACACCCGACAGATGTTTTTC.

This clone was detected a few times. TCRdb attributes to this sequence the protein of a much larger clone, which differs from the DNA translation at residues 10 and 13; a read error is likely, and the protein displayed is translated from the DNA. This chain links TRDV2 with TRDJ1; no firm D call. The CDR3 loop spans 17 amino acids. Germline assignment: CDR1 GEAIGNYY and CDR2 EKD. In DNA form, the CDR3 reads TGTGCCTGTGACCCAGTCGAGGGAGAGAGGGACACCAATAAACTCATCTTT. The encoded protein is CACDPVEGERDTNKLIF.

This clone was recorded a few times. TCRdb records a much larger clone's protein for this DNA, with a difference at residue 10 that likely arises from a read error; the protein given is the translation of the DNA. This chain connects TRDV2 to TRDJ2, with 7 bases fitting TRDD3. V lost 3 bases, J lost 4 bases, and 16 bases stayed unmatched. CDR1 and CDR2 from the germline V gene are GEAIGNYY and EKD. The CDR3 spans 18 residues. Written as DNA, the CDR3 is TGTGCCTGTGACGCGGTGGGGGACCAAAGGCCGGAGACAGCACAACTCTTCTTT. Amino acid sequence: CACDAVGDQRPETAQLFF.

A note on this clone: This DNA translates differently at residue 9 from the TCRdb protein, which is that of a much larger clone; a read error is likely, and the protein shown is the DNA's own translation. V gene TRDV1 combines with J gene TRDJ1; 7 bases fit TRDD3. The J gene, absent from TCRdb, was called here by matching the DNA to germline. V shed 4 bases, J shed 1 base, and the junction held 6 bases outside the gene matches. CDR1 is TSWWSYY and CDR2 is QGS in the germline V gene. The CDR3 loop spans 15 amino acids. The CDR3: CALGGYWGGTDKLIF. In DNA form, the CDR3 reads TGTGCTCTTGGGGGGTACTGGGGTGGCACCGATAAACTCATCTTT.

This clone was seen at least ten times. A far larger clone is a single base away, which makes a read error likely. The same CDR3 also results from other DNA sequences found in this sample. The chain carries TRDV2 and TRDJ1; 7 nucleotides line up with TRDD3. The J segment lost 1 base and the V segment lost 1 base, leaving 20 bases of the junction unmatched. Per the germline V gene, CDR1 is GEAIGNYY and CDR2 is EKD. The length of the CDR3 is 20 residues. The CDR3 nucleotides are TGTGCCTGTGACACGTCGGGCCTGGGGGCAAAGGACACCTTCACCGATAAACTCATCTTT. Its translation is CACDTSGLGAKDTFTDKLIF.

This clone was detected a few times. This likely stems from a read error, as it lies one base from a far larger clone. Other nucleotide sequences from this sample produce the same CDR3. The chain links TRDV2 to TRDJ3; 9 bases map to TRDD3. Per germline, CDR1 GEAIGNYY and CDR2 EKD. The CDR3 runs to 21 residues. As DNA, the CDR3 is TGTGCCTGCGACACAACGGGAACTGGGGGAGTACCCACCTGGGACACCCGACAGATGTTTTTC. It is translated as CACDTTGTGGVPTWDTRQMFF.

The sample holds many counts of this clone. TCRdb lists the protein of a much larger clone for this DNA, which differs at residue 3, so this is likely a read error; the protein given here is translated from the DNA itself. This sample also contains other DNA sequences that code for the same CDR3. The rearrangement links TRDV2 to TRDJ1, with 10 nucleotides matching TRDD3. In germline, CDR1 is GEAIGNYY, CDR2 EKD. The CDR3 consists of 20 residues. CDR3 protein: CARDTIPTPVLGDQTDKLIF. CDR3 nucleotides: TGTGCCCGTGACACGATTCCTACCCCGGTACTGGGGGATCAGACCGATAAACTCATCTTT.

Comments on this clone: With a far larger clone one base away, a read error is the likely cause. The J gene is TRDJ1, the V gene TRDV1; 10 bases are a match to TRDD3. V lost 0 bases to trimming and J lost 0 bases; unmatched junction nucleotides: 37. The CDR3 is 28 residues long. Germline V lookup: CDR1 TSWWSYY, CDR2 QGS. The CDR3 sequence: CALGELHPSLPPYWGIPQVLFYTDKLIF. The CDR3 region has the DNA TGTGCTCTTGGGGAACTGCACCCATCCCTTCCCCCTTACTGGGGGATCCCCCAGGTGTTGTTCTACACCGATAAACTCATCTTT.

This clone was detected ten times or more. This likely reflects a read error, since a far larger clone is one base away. CDR3 amino acids: CARDTTGTGGVPTWDTRQMFF. CDR3 nucleotides: TGTGCCCGTGACACAACGGGAACTGGGGGAGTACCCACCTGGGACACCCGACAGATGTTTTTC. V is TRDV2 and J is TRDJ3, with 9 bases fitting TRDD3. Germline V gene sequence: CDR1 GEAIGNYY, CDR2 EKD. The CDR3 runs 21 residues.

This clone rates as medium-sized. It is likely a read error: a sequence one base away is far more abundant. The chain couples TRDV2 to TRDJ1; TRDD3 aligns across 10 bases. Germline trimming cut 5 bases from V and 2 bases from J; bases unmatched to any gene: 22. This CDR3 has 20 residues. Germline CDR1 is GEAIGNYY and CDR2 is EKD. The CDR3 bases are TGTGCCTGTGGCACGATTCCTACCCCGGTACTGGGGGATCAGACCGATAAACTCATCTTT. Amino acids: CACGTIPTPVLGDQTDKLIF.

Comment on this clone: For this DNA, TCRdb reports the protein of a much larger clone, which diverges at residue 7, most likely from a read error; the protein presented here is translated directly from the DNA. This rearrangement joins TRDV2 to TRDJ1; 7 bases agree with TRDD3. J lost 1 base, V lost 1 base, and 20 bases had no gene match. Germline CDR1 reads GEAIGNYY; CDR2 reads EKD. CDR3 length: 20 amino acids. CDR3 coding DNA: TGTGCCTGTGACACGTCGAGCCTGGGGGCAAAGGATACCTTCACCGATAAACTCATCTTT. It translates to CACDTSSLGAKDTFTDKLIF.

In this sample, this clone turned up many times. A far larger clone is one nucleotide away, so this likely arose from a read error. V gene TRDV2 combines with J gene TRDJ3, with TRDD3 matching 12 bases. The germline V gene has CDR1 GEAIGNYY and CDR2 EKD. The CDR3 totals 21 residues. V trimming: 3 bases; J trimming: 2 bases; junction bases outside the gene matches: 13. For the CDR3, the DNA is TGTGCCTGTGACGAGGGCTGGGGGATACGCGAGTCCACCTGGGACACCCGACAGATGTTTTTC. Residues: CACDEGWGIRESTWDTRQMFF.

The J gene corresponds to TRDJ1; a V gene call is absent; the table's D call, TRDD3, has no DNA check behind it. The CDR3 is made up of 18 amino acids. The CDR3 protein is CALGEAPLGDTHSDKLIF. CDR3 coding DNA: TGTGCTCTTGGGGAAGCCCCACTGGGGGATACGCATTCCGATAAACTCATCTTT.

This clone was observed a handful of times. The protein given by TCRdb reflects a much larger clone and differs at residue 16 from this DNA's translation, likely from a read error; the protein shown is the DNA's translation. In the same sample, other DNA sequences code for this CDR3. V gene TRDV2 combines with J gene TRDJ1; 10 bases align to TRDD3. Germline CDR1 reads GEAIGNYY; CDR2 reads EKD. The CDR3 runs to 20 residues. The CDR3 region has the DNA TGTGCTTGTGACACGATTCCTACCCCGGTACTGGGGGATCAGACCAATAAACTCATCTTT. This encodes CACDTIPTPVLGDQTNKLIF.

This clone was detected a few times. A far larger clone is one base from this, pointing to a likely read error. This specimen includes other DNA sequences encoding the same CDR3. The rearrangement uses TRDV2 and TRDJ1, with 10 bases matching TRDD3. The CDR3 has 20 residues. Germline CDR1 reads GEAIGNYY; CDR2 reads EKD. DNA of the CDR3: TGTGCTTGTGACACGATTCCTACCCCGGTACTGGGGGATCAGACCGATAAACTCATCTTT. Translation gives CACDTIPTPVLGDQTDKLIF.

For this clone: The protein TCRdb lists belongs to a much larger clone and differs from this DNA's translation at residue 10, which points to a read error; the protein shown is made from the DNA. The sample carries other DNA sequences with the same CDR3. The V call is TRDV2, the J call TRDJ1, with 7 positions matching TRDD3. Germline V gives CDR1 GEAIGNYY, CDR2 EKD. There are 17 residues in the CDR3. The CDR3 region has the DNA TGTGCCTGTGACTCTATGATACTGGGGAATAGAACCGATAAACTTATCTTT. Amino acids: CACDSMILGNRTDKLIF.

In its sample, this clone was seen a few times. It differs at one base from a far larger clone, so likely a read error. The CDR3 loop is CALGEPHPSLPPYWGIPQALFYTDKLIF. In nucleotides, the CDR3 is TGTGCTCTTGGGGAACCGCACCCATCCCTTCCCCCTTACTGGGGGATCCCCCAGGCGTTGTTCTACACCGATAAACTCATCTTT. The genes are TRDV1 and TRDJ1; 10 nucleotides match TRDD3. The CDR3 covers 28 residues. V dropped 1 base and J dropped 0; count of bases not matched to a gene: 38. From germline, CDR1 is TSWWSYY and CDR2 QGS.

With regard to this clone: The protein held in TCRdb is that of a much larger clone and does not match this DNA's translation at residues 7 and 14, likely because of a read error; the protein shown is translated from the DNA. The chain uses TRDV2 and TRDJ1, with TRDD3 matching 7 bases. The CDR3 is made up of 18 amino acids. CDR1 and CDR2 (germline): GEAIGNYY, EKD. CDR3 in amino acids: CACDTPLLGGIDTNKLIF. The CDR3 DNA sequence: TGTGCCTGTGACACTCCCCTCCTTGGGGGGATTGACACCAATAAACTCATCTTT.